This section outlines one TCR beta chain sequence together with its context. The CDR3 consists of 14 residues. Germline V gene sequence: CDR1 SQVTM, CDR2 ANQGSEA. The ends were cut back, 2 bases at V and 5 bases at J, with 16 bases in the middle. These data originate in a study of sequential checkpoint blockade in melanoma. About the study: Patients were randomized 1:1 to nivolumab-then-ipilimumab or ipilimumab-then-nivolumab first-line. Each arm's sequence ended with maintenance nivolumab.

Profiled with immunoSEQ multiplex PCR; TCRdb holds only in-frame clones, not every one. The sample yields some 17,000 clones, 60% to 80% seen once. Described treatment: randomized to nivolumab then ipilimumab (arm A) or the reverse (arm B). Patients had received no earlier DNA-damaging chemotherapy. Live CD3+CD8+ CD19− CD56− cells were sorted from PBMCs. The chain is built from TRBV29-1 and TRBJ2-7; D might be TRBD1 (5 bases). The starting material was CD8+ T cells sorted from blood (inferred from file names), obtained from a patient given nivolumab and ipilimumab in sequence. The sequence was obtained from a human donor with melanoma. Here the CDR3 DNA reads TGCAGCGTTGAAAGCGCGGCAGGGAAAGACGAGCAGTACTTC. Protein sequence: CSVESAAGKDEQYF.